Shown below are 29 T cell receptor beta chains from a single sample sequenced in a study of beta chain features in type 1 diabetes. The authors reverse transcribed all of the isolated RNA, so sequencing captured expressed TCRB transcripts. The protocol was immunoSEQ multiplex PCR, while the TCRdb copy is restricted to in-frame clones and leaves out a portion. The sample contains roughly 310,000 clones, roughly 11% of which appear only once. The sequenced sample consisted of naive CD4+ T cells from blood. These receptor sequences come from a woman aged 30 to 39 in good health.

This clone has a handful of counts. The chain recombines TRBV11-3 with TRBJ2-2, with 8 bases that match TRBD1. CDR3 length: 16 residues. Germline V gene data show CDR1 as SGHNT and CDR2 as YENEEA. Trimming took 3 bases from V and 4 from J; bases not matched to a gene: 7. The CDR3 here is CASSLGTGRGTGELFF. CDR3 coding DNA: TGTGCCAGCAGCTTGGGGACAGGAAGGGGCACCGGGGAGCTGTTTTTT. The complete variable domain, with remaining parts taken from reference TRBV11-3 and TRBJ2-2, reads EAGVVQSPRYKIIEKKQPVAFWCNPISGHNTLYWYLQNLGQGPELLIRYENEEAVDDSQLPKDRFSAERLKGVDSTLKIQPAELGDSAVYLCASSLGTGRGTGELFFGEGSRLTVL.

This clone was seen a handful of times. This chain joins TRBV13 and TRBJ2-1, with 9 bases matching TRBD2. Germline V CDR1 and CDR2: PRHDT, FYEKMQ (reference sequence). The CDR3 sequence is 15 residues long. V lost 5 bases, J lost 7 bases, and 9 bases stayed unmatched. CDR3 sequence: CASSAREGRRNEQFF. CDR3 DNA sequence: TGTGCCAGCAGCGCGCGGGAGGGCCGAAGAAATGAGCAGTTCTTC.

The rearrangement uses TRBV10-3 and TRBJ2-1; D is unresolved. Germline loops: CDR1 ENHRY, CDR2 SYGVKD. This CDR3 has 13 residues. Trimming pared 4 bases from V and 15 bases from J, leaving 19 bases between. The CDR3 protein is CAISAVSRPLRFF. DNA for the CDR3: TGTGCCATCAGTGCCGTCTCTAGGCCTCTTCGGTTCTTC.

The V gene is TRBV7-2, the J gene TRBJ2-1; TRBD2 aligns across 7 bases. The CDR3 runs to 14 residues. The J segment lost 8 bases and the V segment lost 5 bases, leaving 9 bases of the junction unmatched. CDR1 and CDR2 from the germline V gene are SGHTA and FQGNSA. The chain's CDR3 is CASSPGLVGDEQFF. The CDR3 DNA reads as TGTGCCAGCAGCCCCGGACTAGTAGGGGATGAGCAGTTCTTC. Combining the CDR3 with reference TRBV7-2 and TRBJ2-1 gives the whole variable domain GAGVSQSPSNKVTEKGKDVELRCDPISGHTALYWYRQSLGQGLEFLIYFQGNSAPDKSGLPSDRFSAERTGGSVSTLTIQRTQQEDSAVYLCASSPGLVGDEQFFGPGTRLTVL.

This clone was recorded a few times. The chain combines TRBV18 with TRBJ1-5; D perhaps matches TRBD1 (6 bases). In germline, CDR1 is KGHSH, CDR2 LQKENI. With 6 bases removed from V and 3 bases from J, the gap between germline ends came to 15 bases. The CDR3 is 15 residues long. The chain's CDR3 is CASSQAPGANQPQHF. The CDR3 coding sequence is TGTGCCAGCTCCCAAGCTCCAGGGGCCAATCAGCCCCAGCATTTT.

This clone has just a few counts. V gene TRBV6-6 combines with J gene TRBJ2-3; 8 positions match TRBD2. Germline-derived CDR1 and CDR2 are MNHNY and SVGAGI (reference sequence). Trimming took 11 bases from V and 1 from J; bases not matched to a gene: 5. The CDR3 contains 13 residues. CDR3: CAVAAGGTDTQYF. The CDR3 coding sequence is TGTGCCGTAGCAGCGGGAGGCACAGATACGCAGTATTTT.

The chain links TRBV6-4 to TRBJ2-2, with TRBD1 matching 9 bases. The CDR3 covers 15 residues. CDR1 MRHNA and CDR2 SNTAGT come from the germline V gene. V trimming: 5 bases; J trimming: 0 bases; junction bases outside the gene matches: 1. DNA for the CDR3: TGTGCCAGCAGTAGACAGGGGGCGAACACCGGGGAGCTGTTTTTT. The encoded protein is CASSRQGANTGELFF.

Here the CDR3 DNA reads TGTGCCAGCAGCTTGGTCGGGAACACTGAAGCTTTCTTT. It encodes CASSLVGNTEAFF. V is TRBV7-6 and J is TRBJ1-1; D gene ambiguous. Trimming removed 3 bases at V and 1 base at J, with 6 bases between. The CDR3 totals 13 residues. Germline V gives CDR1 SGHVS, CDR2 FNYEAQ.

This clone turned up a few times. V and J are TRBV4-3 and TRBJ2-5; unclear D gene. The CDR3 consists of 15 residues. Germline-derived CDR1 and CDR2 are LGHNA and YSLEER. Trimming cost V 0 bases and J 6 bases, with 14 bases left between them. CDR3 sequence: CASSQDHQAQQTQYF. The DNA of the CDR3 is TGCGCCAGCAGCCAAGATCACCAGGCGCAGCAGACCCAGTACTTC.

The J gene is TRBJ2-7, the V gene TRBV9; 8 bases map to TRBD1. Trimming at V came to 0 bases and at J to 4 bases, leaving 3 bases not matched to a gene. Germline CDR1 SGDLS, CDR2 YYNGEE. This CDR3 region has 14 residues. DNA for the CDR3: TGTGCCAGCAGCGTAGGGACAGGGAGATACGAGCAGTACTTC. Translation gives CASSVGTGRYEQYF.

The V gene is TRBV7-9, the J gene TRBJ2-7, with D perhaps TRBD2 (5 bases). The V gene lost 0 bases and the J gene lost 5 bases, with 8 bases spanning the gap. The CDR3 consists of 13 residues. CDR1 and CDR2 from the germline V gene are SEHNR and FQNEAQ (reference sequence). The chain's CDR3 is CASSLAGGHEQYF. The CDR3 nucleotides are TGTGCCAGCAGCTTAGCGGGCGGGCACGAGCAGTACTTC. The full variable domain, in which reference TRBV7-9 and TRBJ2-7 provide the parts outside the CDR3, is DTGVSQNPRHKITKRGQNVTFRCDPISEHNRLYWYRQTLGQGPEFLTYFQNEAQLEKSRLLSDRFSAERPKGSFSTLEIQRTEQGDSAMYLCASSLAGGHEQYFGPGTRLTVT.

The chain is built from TRBV5-6 and TRBJ2-7, with TRBD2 matching over 12 bases. The CDR3 sequence is 15 residues long. V lost 5 bases and J lost 2; bases outside the gene matches: 5. The germline gives CDR1 SGHDT, CDR2 YYEEEE. The CDR3 reads CASSPLAGGPYEQYF. The DNA for the CDR3 is TGTGCCAGCAGTCCGCTAGCGGGAGGGCCCTACGAGCAGTACTTC.

The V and J genes are TRBV7-2 and TRBJ2-5; TRBD1 is a possible D gene (5 bases). The germline gives CDR1 SGHTA, CDR2 FQGNSA. There are 14 residues in the CDR3. Trimming took off 5 bases at V and 5 bases at J, with 15 bases between the two ends. CDR3 coding DNA: TGTGCCAGCAGCCTCAGGGTTGGTAGGGAGACCCAGTACTTC. Residues: CASSLRVGRETQYF.

This clone was detected a few times. CDR3 DNA: TGCGCCAGCAGCCGGAGTAGGGCAGGGGGCTCCTACAATGAGCAGTTCTTC. Translating it yields CASSRSRAGGSYNEQFF. This sequence joins TRBV4-3 and TRBJ2-1; 7 positions agree with TRBD1. From germline, CDR1 is LGHNA and CDR2 YSLEER. J was trimmed by 0 bases and V by 4 bases; bases with no gene match: 9. This CDR3 is built from 17 residues.

This clone came up a few times. This CDR3 is also generated by other DNA sequences in the sample. CDR3 DNA: TGTGCCTGGAGTAGGGGATACCAAGAGACCCAGTACTTC. This codes for CAWSRGYQETQYF. The chain employs TRBV30 and TRBJ2-5; a weak D match, TRBD1 (5 bases). Trimming took off 2 bases at V and 0 bases at J, with 7 bases between the two ends. The CDR3 length is 13 residues. CDR1 and CDR2 (germline): GTSNPN, SVGIG (reference sequence).

This chain uses TRBV10-3 with TRBJ1-5; no reliable D call. Between the trimmed V and J ends, which lost 3 bases and 2 bases, there was a span of 11 bases. Germline-derived CDR1 and CDR2 are ENHRY and SYGVKD. This CDR3 has 15 residues. DNA for the CDR3: TGTGCCATCAGTGACCCCGGGAGAGGCAATCAGCCCCAGCATTTT. Its translation is CAISDPGRGNQPQHF.

This clone was counted between two and nine times. The chain joins TRBV30 to TRBJ1-4; D is ambiguous. Trimming pared 4 bases from V and 5 bases from J, leaving 14 bases between. This CDR3 contains 14 residues. From germline, CDR1 is GTSNPN and CDR2 SVGIG (reference sequence). CDR3: CAWNVLDTNEKLFF. CDR3 sequence (DNA): TGTGCCTGGAATGTGTTAGACACAAATGAAAAACTGTTTTTT. The whole variable domain, remainder taken from reference TRBV30 and TRBJ1-4, is SQTIHQWPATLVQPVGSPLSLECTVEGTSNPNLYWYRQAAGRGLQLLFYSVGIGQISSEVPQNLSASRPQDRQFILSSKKLLLSDSGFYLCAWNVLDTNEKLFFGSGTQLSVL.

This clone has only a few counts. The chain links TRBV7-9 to TRBJ1-1; D is undetermined. The germline V and J ends were trimmed by 2 bases and 4 bases, with 11 bases remaining between them. Germline V gene data show CDR1 as SEHNR and CDR2 as FQNEAQ (reference sequence). CDR3 length equals 14 residues. CDR3 nucleotide sequence: TGTGCCAGCAGCTTACAATCAGGTGGCACTGAAGCTTTCTTT. It yields the protein CASSLQSGGTEAFF.

V usage is TRBV7-9 and J usage is TRBJ2-5, with TRBD2 matching over 15 bases. The CDR3 is 16 amino acids. CDR1 is SEHNR, CDR2 FQNEAQ, per germline (reference sequence). The V segment lost 4 bases and the J segment 4 bases; nucleotides outside the gene matches: 4. The CDR3 spells CASSSGLAGGGETQYF. The CDR3 DNA reads TGTGCCAGCAGCTCGGGACTAGCGGGAGGTGGAGAGACCCAGTACTTC.

J is TRBJ1-3 and V is TRBV7-2; TRBD1 is a possible D gene (5 bases). CDR1 is SGHTA, CDR2 FQGNSA, per germline. Trimming cost V 1 base and J 0 bases, with 7 bases left between them. The CDR3 is made up of 15 amino acids. As DNA, the CDR3 is TGTGCCAGCAGCTTAGGACAGTACTCTGGAAACACCATATATTTT. Encoded protein: CASSLGQYSGNTIYF.

This chain connects TRBV29-1 to TRBJ2-3, with TRBD2 identical over 13 bases. The CDR3 spans 14 residues. Germline V lookup: CDR1 SQVTM, CDR2 ANQGSEA. Trimming at V came to 8 bases and at J to 4 bases, leaving 6 bases not matched to a gene. The CDR3 sequence: CSLRTSGSSDTQYF. DNA for the CDR3: TGCAGCCTTAGGACTAGCGGGAGTTCAGATACGCAGTATTTT.

This chain connects TRBV7-9 to TRBJ2-3; 9 bases line up with TRBD2. Germline V gene sequence: CDR1 SEHNR, CDR2 FQNEAQ (reference sequence). The CDR3 consists of 17 residues. Unmatched junction bases numbered 13, after V lost 5 bases and J lost 4 bases. In DNA form, the CDR3 reads TGTGCCAGCAGCCCCAGGGGTAGCGGGAGTGGCTCAGATACGCAGTATTTT. This encodes CASSPRGSGSGSDTQYF.

This clone was observed a few times. The genes are TRBV15 and TRBJ2-1; 8 nucleotides agree with TRBD1. Germline CDR1 reads LNHNV; CDR2 reads YYDKDF (reference sequence). The V and J ends lost 0 bases and 12 bases, in that order; junction bases with no gene match: 13. The CDR3 length is 16 residues. CDR3 in DNA: TGTGCCACCAGCAGAGATGGGACAGGCTCCTCCGGAGGGCAGTTCTTC. It yields the protein CATSRDGTGSSGGQFF.

This clone was seen only a few times. The rearrangement links TRBV11-1 to TRBJ2-1, with 7 bases fitting TRBD2. The CDR3 contains 15 residues. Unmatched junction bases numbered 12, after V lost 5 bases and J lost 8 bases. The germline gives CDR1 SGHAT, CDR2 FQDESV (reference sequence). The CDR3 here is CASSRTGGRPHEQFF. For the CDR3, the DNA is TGTGCCAGCAGCCGGACTGGCGGGAGACCACATGAGCAGTTCTTC.

The chain is built from TRBV6-5 and TRBJ2-4; the D is unclear. V lost 2 bases, J lost 0 bases, and 5 bases lay in between. The CDR3 consists of 14 residues. Per the germline V gene, CDR1 is MNHEY and CDR2 is SVGAGI. CDR3 loop: CASSYTGAKNIQYF. CDR3 DNA: TGTGCCAGCAGTTACACGGGAGCCAAAAACATTCAGTACTTC.

This clone showed up just a few times. The rearrangement links TRBV9 to TRBJ2-1; D might be TRBD1 (6 bases). Germline CDR1 reads SGDLS; CDR2 reads YYNGEE. This CDR3 region has 16 residues. The V end was cut by 2 bases, the J end by 4 bases, with 16 bases between. Here the CDR3 reads CASSVDPGTTYNEQFF. In DNA form, the CDR3 reads TGTGCCAGCAGCGTGGACCCCGGGACAACTTACAATGAGCAGTTCTTC.

This clone was observed once. J is TRBJ2-7 and V is TRBV30, with TRBD2 matching 9 bases. Germline assignment: CDR1 GTSNPN and CDR2 SVGIG (reference sequence). The J segment lost 5 bases and the V segment lost 0 bases, leaving 8 bases of the junction unmatched. The CDR3 extends over 15 amino acids. The CDR3 DNA sequence: TGTGCCTGGAGTGTGGGCCTAGCGGGGAGTAACGAGCAGTACTTC. Protein product: CAWSVGLAGSNEQYF.

The rearrangement uses TRBV6-5 and TRBJ2-1; D is possibly TRBD2 (6 bases). Germline lookup yields CDR1 MNHEY and CDR2 SVGAGI. The V and J ends lost 2 bases and 6 bases respectively, with 11 bases between them. The length of the CDR3 is 14 residues. The CDR3 DNA reads as TGTGCCAGCAGTTACGGCGGGACGGGCAATGAGCAGTTCTTC. Its translation: CASSYGGTGNEQFF.

This clone has only a few counts. The V gene is TRBV7-9, the J gene TRBJ2-1; 9 nucleotides match TRBD2. With V trimmed by 6 bases and J by 7 bases, 7 bases remained unmatched. The CDR3 consists of 14 residues. Germline CDR1 reads SEHNR; CDR2 reads FQNEAQ (reference sequence). CDR3 sequence: CASSPGLAWNEQFF. DNA of the CDR3: TGTGCCAGCAGTCCGGGACTAGCTTGGAATGAGCAGTTCTTC.